Listed below are T cell receptor beta chains from one sample, sequenced in a study of vaccination and CD4 T cells after COVID-19. TCRdb processed the PCR reads anew with MiXCR; each CDR3 protein has one entry. This table holds about 27,000 distinct CDR3 sequences, about two thirds found once. Antigens of these TCRs are unknown. This specimen was CD4+ T cells from blood, cultured in vitro, taken after SARS-CoV-2 vaccination. The receptor set was obtained from a human donor who received a COVID-19 vaccine. Each CDR3 is given with its conserved first and last residue. Fields, in order: V gene, J gene, D gene, CDR3 length, clone size, CDR3 protein, CDR3 DNA. The D gene is left open where the match is weak. Clone size, where shown, is once, few, many, or a class for clones that have expanded.

v_call: TRBV2
j_call: TRBJ2-1
d_call: TRBD2
cdr3_length: 13
clone_size: -
cdr3_aa: CAVLADIYNEQFF
cdr3_nt: TGTGCCGTTCTAGCGGACATCTACAATGAGCAGTTCTTC

v_call: TRBV6-1
j_call: TRBJ1-5
d_call: -
cdr3_length: 14
clone_size: -
cdr3_aa: CASSDRTVSQPQHF
cdr3_nt: TGTGCCAGCAGTGACCGGACAGTCAGTCAGCCCCAGCATTTT

v_call: TRBV11-2
j_call: TRBJ2-5
d_call: -
cdr3_length: 13
clone_size: -
cdr3_aa: CASSFGNRETQYF
cdr3_nt: TGTGCCAGCAGCTTTGGGAATCGGGAGACCCAGTACTTC

v_call: TRBV5-1
j_call: TRBJ1-6
d_call: -
cdr3_length: 17
clone_size: -
cdr3_aa: CASSPTHQAPGREPLHF
cdr3_nt: TGCGCCAGCAGCCCTACACATCAGGCCCCTGGTAGGGAACCCCTCCACTTT

v_call: TRBV6-1
j_call: TRBJ2-3
d_call: TRBD2
cdr3_length: 19
clone_size: few
cdr3_aa: CAIPLGPSGGISSTDTQYF
cdr3_nt: TGTGCCATCCCCCTAGGGCCTAGCGGGGGGATTTCTAGCACAGATACGCAGTATTTT

v_call: TRBV10-3
j_call: TRBJ1-4
d_call: TRBD1
cdr3_length: 15
clone_size: -
cdr3_aa: CAISESGQFNEKLFF
cdr3_nt: TGTGCCATCAGTGAGTCGGGACAGTTTAATGAAAAACTGTTTTTT

v_call: TRBV5-4
j_call: TRBJ1-2
d_call: -
cdr3_length: 13
clone_size: -
cdr3_aa: CACSLHGVGGYTF
cdr3_nt: TGTGCCTGCAGCCTGCATGGGGTGGGGGGCTACACCTTC

v_call: TRBV6-5
j_call: TRBJ2-7
d_call: -
cdr3_length: 14
clone_size: -
cdr3_aa: CASSLAGAPYEQYF
cdr3_nt: TGTGCCAGCAGTTTAGCAGGGGCCCCCTACGAGCAGTACTTC

v_call: TRBV6-2/TRBV6-3
j_call: TRBJ2-3
d_call: TRBD2
cdr3_length: 20
clone_size: few
cdr3_aa: CASRTQPGLAGGPRRDTQYF
cdr3_nt: TGTGCCAGCAGAACTCAGCCGGGACTAGCGGGGGGGCCTCGAAGAGATACGCAGTATTTT

v_call: TRBV10-3
j_call: TRBJ1-2
d_call: -
cdr3_length: 14
clone_size: -
cdr3_aa: CAISERGGRYGYTF
cdr3_nt: TGTGCCATCAGTGAGCGTGGAGGGCGCTATGGCTACACCTTC

v_call: TRBV27
j_call: TRBJ1-6
d_call: TRBD1
cdr3_length: 15
clone_size: few
cdr3_aa: CASSARTGFNSPLHF
cdr3_nt: TGTGCCAGCAGTGCTCGGACAGGGTTTAATTCACCCCTCCACTTT

v_call: TRBV30
j_call: TRBJ1-5
d_call: -
cdr3_length: 13
clone_size: -
cdr3_aa: CAWSTRGNQPQHF
cdr3_nt: TGTGCCTGGAGTACCAGGGGAAATCAGCCCCAGCATTTT

v_call: TRBV7-9
j_call: TRBJ1-4
d_call: TRBD1
cdr3_length: 14
clone_size: -
cdr3_aa: CASSSSGQAGGLFF
cdr3_nt: TGTGCCAGCAGTTCCTCGGGACAGGCTGGGGGACTGTTTTTT

v_call: TRBV7-2
j_call: TRBJ1-2
d_call: -
cdr3_length: 13
clone_size: -
cdr3_aa: CASSLGGVYGYTF
cdr3_nt: TGTGCCAGCAGCTTAGGGGGCGTCTATGGCTACACCTTC

v_call: TRBV7-9
j_call: TRBJ1-1
d_call: TRBD1
cdr3_length: 13
clone_size: -
cdr3_aa: CASRRTGLMEAFF
cdr3_nt: TGTGCCAGCAGACGGACAGGACTAATGGAAGCTTTCTTT

v_call: TRBV11-3
j_call: TRBJ2-1
d_call: TRBD2
cdr3_length: 15
clone_size: -
cdr3_aa: CASSLVRGAYNEQFF
cdr3_nt: TGTGCCAGCAGCTTGGTGCGGGGGGCATACAATGAGCAGTTCTTC

v_call: TRBV20-1
j_call: TRBJ2-7
d_call: -
cdr3_length: 18
clone_size: -
cdr3_aa: CSARGYETNRGGSYEQYF
cdr3_nt: TGCAGTGCTAGAGGTTATGAAACGAACAGGGGGGGGTCTTACGAGCAGTACTTC

v_call: TRBV20-1
j_call: TRBJ2-7
d_call: TRBD2
cdr3_length: 15
clone_size: -
cdr3_aa: CSARASGGVGYEQYF
cdr3_nt: TGCAGTGCTAGGGCTAGCGGGGGAGTGGGCTACGAGCAGTACTTC

v_call: TRBV7-2
j_call: TRBJ1-4
d_call: -
cdr3_length: 15
clone_size: -
cdr3_aa: CASSLAVLRSEKLFF
cdr3_nt: TGTGCCAGCAGCTTAGCGGTCCTTCGGAGCGAAAAACTGTTTTTT

v_call: TRBV4-1
j_call: TRBJ1-6
d_call: TRBD1
cdr3_length: 15
clone_size: -
cdr3_aa: CASSERDRGGSPLHF
cdr3_nt: TGCGCCAGCAGTGAAAGGGACAGGGGAGGATCACCCCTCCACTTT

v_call: TRBV5-1
j_call: TRBJ2-5
d_call: TRBD1
cdr3_length: 15
clone_size: -
cdr3_aa: CASSRDRGVLETQYF
cdr3_nt: TGCGCCAGCAGCCGCGACAGGGGGGTTTTGGAGACCCAGTACTTC

v_call: TRBV5-4
j_call: TRBJ1-6
d_call: TRBD1
cdr3_length: 16
clone_size: -
cdr3_aa: CASSPQGGYNNSPLHF
cdr3_nt: TGTGCCAGCAGCCCGCAGGGGGGATATAATAATTCACCCCTCCACTTT

v_call: TRBV2
j_call: TRBJ2-3
d_call: -
cdr3_length: 14
clone_size: -
cdr3_aa: CASLSTPRTDTQYF
cdr3_nt: TGTGCCAGCCTTAGTACACCAAGGACAGATACGCAGTATTTT

v_call: TRBV5-1
j_call: TRBJ1-6
d_call: TRBD1
cdr3_length: 17
clone_size: -
cdr3_aa: CASSIRPTGGYNSPLHF
cdr3_nt: TGCGCCAGCAGCATACGACCGACAGGGGGCTATAATTCACCCCTCCACTTT

v_call: TRBV5-1
j_call: TRBJ1-1
d_call: -
cdr3_length: 14
clone_size: -
cdr3_aa: CASSKAEGNTEAFF
cdr3_nt: TGCGCCAGCAGCAAGGCGGAGGGGAACACTGAAGCTTTCTTT

v_call: TRBV6-1
j_call: TRBJ1-2
d_call: TRBD1
cdr3_length: 15
clone_size: few
cdr3_aa: CASRTLPGGGYGYTF
cdr3_nt: TGTGCCAGCAGAACCCTTCCAGGGGGCGGATATGGCTACACCTTC

v_call: TRBV7-2
j_call: TRBJ2-4
d_call: TRBD2
cdr3_length: 17
clone_size: few
cdr3_aa: CASSPTRGEWGKNIQYF
cdr3_nt: TGTGCCAGCAGCCCAACTCGGGGGGAGTGGGGCAAAAACATTCAGTACTTC

v_call: TRBV7-6
j_call: TRBJ2-7
d_call: -
cdr3_length: 16
clone_size: -
cdr3_aa: CASSLALGNRVYEQYF
cdr3_nt: TGTGCCAGCAGCTTAGCGCTCGGAAACCGCGTCTACGAGCAGTACTTC

v_call: TRBV30
j_call: TRBJ1-4
d_call: TRBD1
cdr3_length: 12
clone_size: -
cdr3_aa: CAWSARTGKLFF
cdr3_nt: TGTGCCTGGAGTGCCCGGACAGGGAAACTGTTTTTT